Each of the 28 T cell receptor beta chains below was sequenced from the same sample in a study of blood T cell repertoires in COVID-19. Some clones are missing from TCRdb's copy, which holds only in-frame ones; the method was immunoSEQ multiplex PCR. The profile shows about 52,000 clones, roughly 84% of them singletons. Sequences were obtained from peripheral blood. Source of these receptors: a human donor with active COVID-19. The donor label of this sample is uncertain.

The CDR3 coding sequence is TGTGCAACTCTAGCGGGGGTCAATGAGCAGTTCTTC. As protein: CATLAGVNEQFF. The chain uses TRBV6-5 and TRBJ2-1; 10 bases align to TRBD2. The CDR3 loop spans 12 amino acids. The germline V gene encodes CDR1 MNHEY and CDR2 SVGAGI.

The rearrangement links TRBV5-4 to TRBJ1-6; the D is unclear. The CDR3 extends over 15 amino acids. Looked up from germline, CDR1 is SGHNT and CDR2 is YYREEE (reference sequence). Trimming cost V 0 bases and J 4 bases, with 8 bases left between them. CDR3 in amino acids: CASSLGQNYNSPLHF. The CDR3 DNA sequence: TGTGCCAGCAGCTTGGGGCAGAATTATAATTCACCCCTCCACTTT.

The chain employs TRBV7-6 and TRBJ2-7; TRBD2 matches 13 bases. Germline V gene data show CDR1 as SGHVS and CDR2 as FNYEAQ. The J segment lost 9 bases and the V segment lost 5 bases, leaving 10 bases of the junction unmatched. The CDR3 is 15 residues long. Written as DNA, the CDR3 is TGTGCCAGCAGCCCAGCCGGGACTAGCGGGGAAATGCAGTACTTC. Protein sequence: CASSPAGTSGEMQYF.

The chain links TRBV18 to TRBJ2-7; weak D call: TRBD1 (6 bases). Germline CDR1 and CDR2: KGHSH and LQKENI. V was cut by 3 bases and J by 3 bases, with 12 bases left in between. The CDR3 consists of 14 residues. In DNA, the CDR3 is TGTGCCAGCTCACCGTTACAGGGATACTACGAGCAGTACTTC. This sequence encodes CASSPLQGYYEQYF.

V gene TRBV19 combines with J gene TRBJ2-3; 8 bases align to TRBD1. CDR1 and CDR2 from the germline V gene are LNHDA and SQIVND (reference sequence). The ends lost 8 bases at V and 4 bases at J; junction bases unmatched: 8. This CDR3 has 14 residues. DNA of the CDR3: TGTGCCAGTCTCGGGACAGGTTTCGCAGATACGCAGTATTTT. Encoded protein: CASLGTGFADTQYF.

The rearrangement uses TRBV9 and TRBJ2-1, with 9 bases lining up with TRBD1. The CDR3 runs 16 residues. Germline V CDR1 and CDR2: SGDLS, YYNGEE. The J segment lost 5 bases and the V segment lost 3 bases, leaving 9 bases of the junction unmatched. CDR3 sequence: CASSALTGTGNNEQFF. The CDR3 region has the DNA TGTGCCAGCAGCGCACTAACCGGGACAGGGAACAATGAGCAGTTCTTC.

The chain recombines TRBV19 with TRBJ1-5; tentatively, D is TRBD1 (5 bases). Germline CDR1 and CDR2: LNHDA and SQIVND (reference sequence). V lost 10 bases to trimming and J lost 6 bases, with 13 bases between them. The length of the CDR3 is 12 residues. CDR3 region: CATRGSAQPQHF. The CDR3 coding sequence is TGTGCCACGCGGGGGAGTGCTCAGCCCCAGCATTTT.

The chain uses TRBV6-4 and TRBJ1-6; D is uncertain. The germline V gene encodes CDR1 MRHNA and CDR2 SNTAGT. V lost 4 bases to trimming and J lost 2 bases, with 3 bases between them. The CDR3 is 13 amino acids. The CDR3 DNA sequence: TGTGCCAGCAGTGCCACCTATAATTCACCCCTCCACTTT. Protein: CASSATYNSPLHF.

The sample holds a few counts of this clone. The rearrangement links TRBV7-3 to TRBJ1-6; D unresolved. Trimming removed 2 bases from V and 10 bases from J, with 12 bases in between. Looked up from germline, CDR1 is SGHTA and CDR2 is FQGTGA. This CDR3 region has 14 residues. The CDR3 loop is CASSLEIAGSPLHF. DNA for the CDR3: TGTGCCAGCAGCTTAGAGATCGCAGGATCACCCCTCCACTTT.

The chain has TRBV6-5 and TRBJ1-4, with D possibly being TRBD1 (6 bases). The length of the CDR3 is 15 residues. Germline lookup yields CDR1 MNHEY and CDR2 SVGAGI. Trimming took 2 bases from V and 5 from J, leaving 12 bases between them. This CDR3 is CASSYNGRGNEKLFF. CDR3 DNA sequence: TGTGCCAGCAGTTACAATGGGAGGGGGAATGAAAAACTGTTTTTT.

The gene calls are TRBV3-1 (or the pseudogene TRBV3-2) and TRBJ1-1, with D perhaps TRBD1 (5 bases). This CDR3 comprises 15 residues. Germline V gene lookup returns CDR1 LGHDT and CDR2 YNNKEL (reference sequence). V dropped 3 bases and J dropped 2 bases, with 13 bases sitting between them. As DNA, the CDR3 is TGTGCCAGCAGCCACTCGGACGGACAAAACACTGAAGCTTTCTTT. Translating gives CASSHSDGQNTEAFF.

The chain combines TRBV11-2 with TRBJ1-2; 8 bases map to TRBD1. CDR1 and CDR2 from the germline V gene are SGHAT and FQNNGV. Germline trimming cut 5 bases from V and 4 bases from J; bases unmatched to any gene: 12. This CDR3 has 16 amino acids. The CDR3 coding sequence is TGTGCCAGCAGCCGACACCTCCAGGGACAGGCCTATGGCTACACCTTC. It translates to CASSRHLQGQAYGYTF.

The V call is TRBV4-2, the J call TRBJ2-6; D may be TRBD1 (6 bases). V was pared by 0 bases and J by 0 bases, with 9 bases between. Germline V CDR1 and CDR2: LGHNA, YNFKEQ. This CDR3 region has 17 residues. CDR3 sequence (DNA): TGTGCCAGCAGCCAAGACAAGGGGGACTCTGGGGCCAACGTCCTGACTTTC. This codes for CASSQDKGDSGANVLTF.

The J gene is TRBJ2-3, the V gene TRBV11-2, with 7 bases matching TRBD1. CDR3 length: 16 residues. From germline, CDR1 is SGHAT and CDR2 FQNNGV. V dropped 1 base and J dropped 6; count of bases not matched to a gene: 10. In nucleotides, the CDR3 is TGTGCCAGCAGCTTAGGGAGGAAAGGGGGCCCCGATACGCAGTATTTT. This codes for CASSLGRKGGPDTQYF.

The gene calls are TRBV5-1 and TRBJ1-4; TRBD1 is a possible D gene (6 bases). Trimming pared 4 bases from V and 8 bases from J, leaving 15 bases between. Germline lookup yields CDR1 SGHRS and CDR2 YFSETQ. The length of the CDR3 is 14 residues. CDR3 DNA sequence: TGCGCCAGCAGCCCCCAGGGGCTTCAAGAAAAACTGTTTTTT. This translates into CASSPQGLQEKLFF.

In nucleotides, the CDR3 is TGTGCCAGCGGTTGGACAAAGGGGAACACTGAAGCTTTCTTT. Its protein is CASGWTKGNTEAFF. This sequence joins TRBV7-2 and TRBJ1-1, with TRBD1 as a possible D gene (5 bases). Trimming took off 8 bases at V and 1 base at J, with 14 bases between the two ends. The CDR3 runs to 14 residues. Per the germline V gene, CDR1 is SGHTA and CDR2 is FQGNSA.

The V call is TRBV11-2, the J call TRBJ1-4, with 9 bases that match TRBD1. Trimming cost V 5 bases and J 8 bases; bases outside gene matches: 3. This CDR3 has 13 amino acids. CDR1 is SGHAT and CDR2 is FQNNGV in the germline V gene. The CDR3 nucleotides are TGTGCCAGCAGCCTCGGGACAGGGGAAAAACTGTTTTTT. This sequence encodes CASSLGTGEKLFF. Combining the CDR3 with reference TRBV11-2 and TRBJ1-4 gives the whole variable domain EAGVAQSPRYKIIEKRQSVAFWCNPISGHATLYWYQQILGQGPKLLIQFQNNGVVDDSQLPKDRFSAERLKGVDSTLKIQPAKLEDSAVYLCASSLGTGEKLFFGSGTQLSVL.

The gene calls are TRBV10-3 and TRBJ2-7; TRBD2 aligns across 10 bases. The germline CDR1 and CDR2 sequences are ENHRY and SYGVKD. The ends lost 8 bases at V and 2 bases at J; junction bases unmatched: 9. This CDR3 is 15 amino acids long. CDR3 bases: TGTGCCATCCGATACTCTAGCGGGGGACCCTACGAGCAGTACTTC. This codes for CAIRYSSGGPYEQYF.

The chain links TRBV18 to TRBJ1-4; D call uncertain. The V and J ends lost 3 bases and 8 bases respectively, with 10 bases between them. This CDR3 is built from 13 residues. The germline V gene has CDR1 KGHSH and CDR2 LQKENI. CDR3 bases: TGTGCCAGCTCACCCGGTTTGTCCGAAAAACTGTTTTTT. Its translation is CASSPGLSEKLFF.

The chain combines TRBV4-3 with TRBJ2-3, with TRBD1 identical over 8 bases. The CDR3 totals 16 residues. Germline CDR1 reads LGHNA; CDR2 reads YSLEER. The ends lost 1 base at V and 0 bases at J; junction bases unmatched: 3. CDR3: CASSQGQGLSTDTQYF. DNA for the CDR3: TGCGCCAGCAGCCAAGGACAGGGGCTTAGCACAGATACGCAGTATTTT.

The chain couples TRBV19 to TRBJ1-5, with D maybe TRBD1 (5 bases). Germline V gene lookup returns CDR1 LNHDA and CDR2 SQIVND (reference sequence). This CDR3 spans 15 amino acids. Trimming pared 0 bases from V and 3 bases from J, leaving 9 bases between. The CDR3 DNA sequence: TGTGCCAGTAGTATAGACCAGACAGACAATCAGCCCCAGCATTTT. Protein product: CASSIDQTDNQPQHF.

This chain connects TRBV28 to TRBJ1-3; 7 bases match TRBD1. From germline, CDR1 is MDHEN and CDR2 SYDVKM. This CDR3 spans 16 amino acids. Unmatched junction bases numbered 8, after V lost 4 bases and J lost 2 bases. For the CDR3, the DNA is TGTGCCAGCAGTTCTCCAGGGGGTAAGGCTGGAAACACCATATATTTT. Translation gives CASSSPGGKAGNTIYF.

The table lists this clone with a few counts. The V and J genes are TRBV11-2 and TRBJ2-1, with a possible D match to TRBD2 (6 bases). Germline CDR1 SGHAT, CDR2 FQNNGV. Deletions cut 4 bases from V and 9 bases from J, with 16 bases between. The CDR3 contains 14 residues. The CDR3 protein is CASSSQVGGAEQFF. The CDR3 DNA is TGTGCCAGCAGCTCCCAAGTGGGAGGCGCTGAGCAGTTCTTC.

CDR3 DNA: TGTGCCAGCAGCCAGAGGGGGCAGGACACTGAAGCTTTCTTT. It encodes CASSQRGQDTEAFF. The chain uses TRBV3-1 (or the pseudogene TRBV3-2) and TRBJ1-1; the match to TRBD1 covers 7 bases. The CDR3 spans 14 residues. Germline V gives CDR1 LGHDT, CDR2 YNNKEL (reference sequence). J gave up 3 bases and V 3 bases, and 4 bases lay outside the gene matches.

The V gene is TRBV3-1 (or the pseudogene TRBV3-2), the J gene TRBJ2-7; weak D call: TRBD1 (6 bases). The CDR3 totals 15 residues. Per germline, CDR1 LGHDT and CDR2 YNNKEL (reference sequence). V was pared by 2 bases and J by 0 bases, with 11 bases between. The CDR3 sequence is CASSQPGQSSYEQYF. The CDR3 bases are TGTGCCAGCAGCCAACCCGGACAGAGCTCCTACGAGCAGTACTTC.

This clone was seen a few times. CDR3 in DNA: TGTGCCAGCAGTGAACGGGAGCGGGGGGGCCGAGGGGAGCAGTACTTC. Its protein is CASSERERGGRGEQYF. The chain has TRBV6-1 and TRBJ2-7; 10 bases are shared with TRBD2. The V and J ends lost 2 bases and 7 bases, in that order; junction bases with no gene match: 11. The germline V gene has CDR1 MNHNS and CDR2 SASEGT. The CDR3 length is 16 residues.

The chain carries TRBV4-1 and TRBJ2-3; unclear D gene. Per germline, CDR1 MGHRA and CDR2 YSYEKL. The CDR3 has 15 amino acids. Deletions cut 0 bases from V and 1 base from J, with 8 bases between. As DNA, the CDR3 is TGCGCCAGCAGCCAAGAGAGGCCAGGCACAGATACGCAGTATTTT. This codes for CASSQERPGTDTQYF.

The rearrangement joins TRBV29-1 to TRBJ2-2; D possibly corresponds to TRBD1 (5 bases). Germline assignment: CDR1 SQVTM and CDR2 ANQGSEA. The CDR3 contains 15 residues. V was clipped by 0 bases and J by 1 base, with 9 bases between them. The CDR3, as DNA: TGCAGCGTTGAAGATAGGGGCCTGAACACCGGGGAGCTGTTTTTT. Its protein is CSVEDRGLNTGELFF.